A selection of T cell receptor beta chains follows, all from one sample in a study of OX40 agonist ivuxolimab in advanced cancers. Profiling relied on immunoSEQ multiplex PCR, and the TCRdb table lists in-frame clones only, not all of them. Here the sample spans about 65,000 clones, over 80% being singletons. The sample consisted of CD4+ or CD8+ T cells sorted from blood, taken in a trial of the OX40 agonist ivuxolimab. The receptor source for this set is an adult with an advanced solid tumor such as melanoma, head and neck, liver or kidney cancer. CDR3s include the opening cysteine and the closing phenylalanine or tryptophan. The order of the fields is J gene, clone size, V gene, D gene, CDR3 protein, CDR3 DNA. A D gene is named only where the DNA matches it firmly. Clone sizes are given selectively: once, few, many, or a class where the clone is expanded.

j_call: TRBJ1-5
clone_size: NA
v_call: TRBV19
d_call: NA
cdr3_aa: CASSIEVTGDVSNQPQHF
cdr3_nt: TGTGCCAGTAGTATAGAGGTTACCGGGGATGTAAGCAATCAGCCCCAGCATTTT

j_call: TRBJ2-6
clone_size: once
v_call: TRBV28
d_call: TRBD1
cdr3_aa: CASSSTGGSGANVLTF
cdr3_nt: TGTGCCAGCAGTTCCACAGGGGGATCTGGGGCCAACGTCCTGACTTTC

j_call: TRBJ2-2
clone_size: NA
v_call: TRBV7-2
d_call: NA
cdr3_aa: CASSLGSAREELFF
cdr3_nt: TGTGCCAGCAGCTTAGGGTCGGCGAGGGAGGAGCTGTTTTTT

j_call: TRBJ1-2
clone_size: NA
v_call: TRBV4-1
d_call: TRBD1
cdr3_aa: CASSQREGADYGYTF
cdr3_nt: TGCGCCAGCAGCCAAAGAGAGGGGGCAGACTATGGCTACACCTTC

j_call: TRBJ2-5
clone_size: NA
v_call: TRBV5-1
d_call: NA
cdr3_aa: CASSPTEETQYF
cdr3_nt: TGCGCCAGCAGCCCCACAGAAGAGACCCAGTACTTC

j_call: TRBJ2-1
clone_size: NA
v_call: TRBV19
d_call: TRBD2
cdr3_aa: CASSVWTSNEQFF
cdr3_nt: TGTGCCAGTAGTGTCTGGACTAGCAATGAGCAGTTCTTC

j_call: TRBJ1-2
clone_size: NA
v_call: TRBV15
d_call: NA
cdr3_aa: CATSGYAGYGYTF
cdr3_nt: TGTGCCACCAGCGGATATGCTGGATATGGCTACACCTTC

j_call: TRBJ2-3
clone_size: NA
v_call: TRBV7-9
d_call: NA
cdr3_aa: CASSLTMGVDTQYF
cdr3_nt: TGTGCCAGCAGCTTAACAATGGGGGTCGATACGCAGTATTTT

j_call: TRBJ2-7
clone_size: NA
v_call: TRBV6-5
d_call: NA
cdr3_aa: CASSYSAGGSPTGQYF
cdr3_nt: TGTGCCAGCAGTTACTCGGCCGGAGGAAGTCCTACTGGGCAGTACTTC

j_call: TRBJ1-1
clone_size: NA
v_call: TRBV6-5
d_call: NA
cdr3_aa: CASSYESQPNTEAFF
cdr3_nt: TGTGCCAGCAGTTACGAGAGTCAGCCGAACACTGAAGCTTTCTTT

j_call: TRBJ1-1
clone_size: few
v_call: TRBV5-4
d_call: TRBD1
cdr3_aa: CASSFRDSRTEAFF
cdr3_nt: TGTGCCAGCAGCTTTCGGGACAGCAGAACTGAAGCTTTCTTT

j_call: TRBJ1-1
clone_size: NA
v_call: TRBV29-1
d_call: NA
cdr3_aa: CSVGRDGNTEAFF
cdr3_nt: TGCAGCGTTGGTAGGGATGGGAACACTGAAGCTTTCTTT

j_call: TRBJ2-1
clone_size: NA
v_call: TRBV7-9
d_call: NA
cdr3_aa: CASSPEGSGQFF
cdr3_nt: TGTGCCAGCAGCCCAGAGGGGTCCGGGCAGTTCTTC

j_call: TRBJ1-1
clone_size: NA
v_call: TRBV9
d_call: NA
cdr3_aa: CASSVATGNTEAFF
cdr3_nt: TGTGCCAGCAGCGTAGCTACCGGGAACACTGAAGCTTTCTTT

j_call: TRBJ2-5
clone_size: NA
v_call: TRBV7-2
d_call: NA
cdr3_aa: CASSLDGTSGGTQYF
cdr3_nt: TGTGCCAGCAGCTTAGACGGGACGTCCGGTGGGACCCAGTACTTC

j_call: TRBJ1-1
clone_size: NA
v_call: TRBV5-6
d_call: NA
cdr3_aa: CASSMWDRNTEAFF
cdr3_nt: TGTGCCAGCAGCATGTGGGATCGGAACACTGAAGCTTTCTTT

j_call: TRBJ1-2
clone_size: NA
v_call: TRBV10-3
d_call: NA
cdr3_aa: CAIHSGDFYGYTF
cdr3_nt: TGTGCCATCCACAGCGGGGATTTCTATGGCTACACCTTC

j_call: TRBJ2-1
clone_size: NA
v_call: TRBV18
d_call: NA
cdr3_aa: CASSPNGRDEQFF
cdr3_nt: TGTGCCAGCTCACCAAATGGACGGGATGAGCAGTTCTTC

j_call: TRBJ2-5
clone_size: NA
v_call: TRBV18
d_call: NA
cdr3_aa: CASSSQETQYF
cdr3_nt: TGTGCCAGCTCATCACAAGAGACCCAGTACTTC

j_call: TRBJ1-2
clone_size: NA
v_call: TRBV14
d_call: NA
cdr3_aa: CASSQGTVPNYGYTF
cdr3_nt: TGTGCCAGCAGCCAAGGCACAGTACCTAACTATGGCTACACCTTC

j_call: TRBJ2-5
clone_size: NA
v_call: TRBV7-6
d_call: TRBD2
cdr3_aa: CASSFSGGYQETQYF
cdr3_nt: TGTGCCAGCAGCTTTAGCGGGGGTTACCAAGAGACCCAGTACTTC

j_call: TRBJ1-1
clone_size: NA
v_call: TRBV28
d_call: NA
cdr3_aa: CASSLKNTEAFF
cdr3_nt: TGTGCCAGCAGTTTAAAGAACACTGAAGCTTTCTTT

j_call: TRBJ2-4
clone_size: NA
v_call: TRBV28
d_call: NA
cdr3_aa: CASSLLDRAKNIQYF
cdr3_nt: TGTGCCAGCAGTTTATTGGACCGAGCCAAAAACATTCAGTACTTC

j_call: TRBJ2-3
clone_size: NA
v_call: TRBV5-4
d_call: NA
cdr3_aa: CASSLTRGTDTQYF
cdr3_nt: TGTGCCAGCAGCTTAACTCGCGGCACAGATACGCAGTATTTT

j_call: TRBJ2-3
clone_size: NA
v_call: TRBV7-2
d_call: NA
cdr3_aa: CASSVMSRGDTQYF
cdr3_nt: TGTGCCAGCAGCGTTATGAGTAGGGGAGATACGCAGTATTTT

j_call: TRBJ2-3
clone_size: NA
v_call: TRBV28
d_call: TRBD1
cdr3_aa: CAIGQGASSRTQYF
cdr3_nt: TGTGCCATTGGACAGGGGGCATCTAGTCGTACGCAGTATTTT

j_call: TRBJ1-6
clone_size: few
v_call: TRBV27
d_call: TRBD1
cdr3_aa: CASSLQGAQNSPLHF
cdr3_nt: TGTGCCAGCAGTCTACAGGGGGCTCAAAATTCACCCCTCCACTTT